This TCR beta chain is drawn from a study of blood T cell repertoires in COVID-19 (TCRdb year 2020). Some background on the complete study: The collaborator samples originated in the United States, Italy and Spain and spanned the acute and convalescent phases of COVID-19. The prospective study material was composed of cDNA or gDNA derived from T cells, B-cell-depleted T cells, or PBMCs. Deeply sampled blood TCRbeta repertoires from subjects exposed to, actively infected with, or recovered from COVID-19 were included in the dataset. The repertoires were released in a freely available public database meant as a resource for research on the immune response to SARS-CoV-2. The samples were drawn from two sources: the first 160 participants of the ongoing ImmuneRACE study, and 1,000 to 1,500 subjects contributed by 6 global collaborators. A de-identified subject ID, COVID-19 status, age in years and sex were almost always included in the sample metadata. Where available, HLA class I and class II types were obtained from metadata supplied by the sample provider rather than from assay-based typing. Findings and caveats that apply to the study as a whole: How much clinical and demographic metadata was included differed by source and by participant, and the metadata was provided uncurated.

The immunoSEQ Assay, a bias-controlled multiplex PCR, was used to amplify TCRbeta CDR3 regions from genomic DNA. In the source study's methods: The number of nucleated cells in each sample was estimated from the amplification of reference gene primers within the assay. Sequence reads were collapsed and filtered to measure the absolute abundance of every unique TCRbeta CDR3 rearrangement. Productive Simpson clonality was computed per sample as the square root of Simpson's diversity index over productive rearrangements. TCRdb holds this immuneACCESS table with in-frame rearrangements only. Some clones are missing; in checked studies, unresolved V genes explain under half, and the rest has no known cause. Clone size and the V and J calls come from that table; the DNA yielded D and trimming. The sample data list about 400,000 clones, and more than 75% of these were observed just once. Clones ranked in the top ten supply roughly 9.4% of the sample.

As encoded in the germline V gene (reference sequence), CDR1 is SEHNR while CDR2 is FQNEAQ. Counted from cysteine to phenylalanine, this CDR3 has 15 amino acids. Of the read, only the CDR3 DNA is kept; its 45 bases are in frame from base 1. V drops 3 bases and J drops 6 bases, leaving 14 bases in between. Participants in the prospective study were aged roughly 18 to 100 years, lived in 24 United States geographic areas, and enrolled through a virtual design. In the prospective study, cohorts were assigned on the basis of participant-reported clinical history obtained from a screening survey and a study questionnaire. ImmuneRACE Cohort 3 recovered participants were defined by two consecutive negative NP/OP PCR tests, healthcare professional clearance, or symptom resolution. Mobile phlebotomists in the prospective study collected whole blood, serum and a nasopharyngeal or oropharyngeal swab from every participant. Participants in the prospective study had the option to provide additional blood draws and questionnaires over a roughly two-month period. Before DNA extraction, blood samples from the prospective study were shipped at room temperature or frozen.

Remarks on this clone: Its antigen is not yet known. The sample holds no much larger clone one base away, and base qualities are not on file.

This receptor was identified in a woman in her forties or fifties who had recovered from COVID-19. The specimen sequenced was PBMCs or T cells enriched from blood (not recorded which). The rearrangement joined TRBV7-9 to TRBJ2-2, and perhaps TRBD1 as D gene, on 5 matching bases. The sequenced DNA is TGTGCCAGCAGCTTCTTTAGGGGTTATTCCGGGGAGCTGTTTTTT. This translates into CASSFFRGYSGELFF.